These 27 T cell receptor beta chains came from one sample sequenced in a study of shared clonotypes between healthy human individuals (dated by TCRdb to 2018 to 2020). Library construction relied on the immunoSEQ multiplex PCR assay. Entries here come from immuneACCESS through TCRdb and include only in-frame sequences with V and J called. Some clones fail to appear in such tables; in the studies checked, an unresolved V gene covers under half of the shortfall, and the cause of the remainder is unknown. The sample has about 1.1 million clones on record, roughly 77% of them singletons. The ten largest clones take up roughly 0.9% of the sample. What was sequenced was memory CD4+ T cells from PBMCs. Sample cell subset or site, as interpreted from the label and publication: CD45RA-negative fraction. Receptors were obtained from a man aged 18 to 29 in good health. Some clones in this sample may be carry-over from other donors' samples.

This sequence joins TRBV11-2 and TRBJ1-2, with D perhaps TRBD1 (5 bases). Germline CDR1 is SGHAT and CDR2 is FQNNGV. Trimming took off 1 base at V and 5 bases at J, with 14 bases between the two ends. CDR3 length equals 15 residues. The CDR3 nucleotides read TGTGCCAGCAGCTTAGCGGGGCTCAGCCTTTATGGCTACACCTTC. Protein sequence: CASSLAGLSLYGYTF.

Details on this clone: A read error may account for a junction end that differs from germline. The gene calls are TRBV7-9 and TRBJ2-7; TRBD2 aligns across 8 bases. CDR3 length: 19 residues. Germline CDR1 is SEHNR and CDR2 is FQNEAQ (reference sequence). The DNA for the CDR3 is TGTGCCAGCAGCCTAGCAACTAGCGGAGGATATCTCCTTTCCTACGAGCAGTACTTC. Translation: CASSLATSGGYLLSYEQYF.

The chain employs TRBV30 and TRBJ2-1; TRBD2 might be the D (6 bases). V lost 4 bases and J lost 4, with 11 bases in between. This CDR3 is 13 amino acids long. Per germline, CDR1 GTSNPN and CDR2 SVGIG (reference sequence). The CDR3 is CAWMGGTYNEQFF. The CDR3 coding sequence is TGTGCCTGGATGGGCGGGACTTACAATGAGCAGTTCTTC. Supplemented by reference TRBV30 and TRBJ2-1, the full variable domain reads SQTIHQWPATLVQPVGSPLSLECTVEGTSNPNLYWYRQAAGRGLQLLFYSVGIGQISSEVPQNLSASRPQDRQFILSSKKLLLSDSGFYLCAWMGGTYNEQFFGPGTRLTVL.

V is TRBV28 and J is TRBJ2-3; TRBD2 matches 11 bases. The V gene end was trimmed by 8 bases and the J gene end by 4 bases; junction bases not matched to a gene: 8. The CDR3 covers 15 residues. Germline-derived CDR1 and CDR2 are MDHEN and SYDVKM. The CDR3 reads CASGSTSGTADTQYF. The DNA of the CDR3 is TGTGCCAGCGGCTCGACTAGCGGGACCGCAGATACGCAGTATTTT. Filled out from reference TRBV28 and TRBJ2-3, the complete variable domain reads DVKVTQSSRYLVKRTGEKVFLECVQDMDHENMFWYRQDPGLGLRLIYFSYDVKMKEKGDIPEGYSVSREKKERFSLILESASTNQTSMYLCASGSTSGTADTQYFGPGTRLTVL.

The V and J genes are TRBV2 and TRBJ1-1; D ambiguous. Per germline, CDR1 SNHLY and CDR2 FYNNEI. V was trimmed by 6 bases and J by 0 bases, leaving 11 bases between them. This CDR3 region has 14 residues. In DNA, the CDR3 is TGTGCCAGCAGGGACCGTAGGATGAACACTGAAGCTTTCTTT. It encodes CASRDRRMNTEAFF.

About this clone: Since a much larger clone is just one base distant, this may be a read error. Other DNA variants within this sample encode the same CDR3. J is TRBJ1-5 and V is TRBV28; D unclear. Germline V lookup: CDR1 MDHEN, CDR2 SYDVKM. V lost 6 bases, J lost 2 bases, and 5 bases lay in between. The CDR3 contains 12 residues. The CDR3: CASRVGNQPQHF. The CDR3 nucleotides are TGTGCCAGCAGGGTGGGCAATCAGCCCCAGCATTTT. The entire variable domain, with the rest obtained from reference TRBV28 and TRBJ1-5, is as follows: DVKVTQSSRYLVKRTGEKVFLECVQDMDHENMFWYRQDPGLGLRLIYFSYDVKMKEKGDIPEGYSVSREKKERFSLILESASTNQTSMYLCASRVGNQPQHFGDGTRLSIL.

The chain carries TRBV2 and TRBJ2-1; D call uncertain. The germline V gene has CDR1 SNHLY and CDR2 FYNNEI. This CDR3 has 14 residues. V lost 5 bases, J lost 2 bases, and 10 bases lay in between. CDR3 amino acids: CASSPLGPYNEQFF. The CDR3 region has the DNA TGTGCCAGCAGTCCACTCGGGCCCTACAATGAGCAGTTCTTC.

The gene calls are TRBV6-5 and TRBJ2-7; possibly TRBD1 for D (5 bases). CDR3 size: 15 residues. CDR1 is MNHEY, CDR2 SVGAGI, per germline. V lost 6 bases and J lost 2, with 17 bases in between. The CDR3 region has the DNA TGTGCCAGCAGCCCCGCCCGACAGAGCACCTACGAGCAGTACTTC. Translating gives CASSPARQSTYEQYF.

Turning to this clone: In the same sample, other DNA sequences code for this CDR3. V is TRBV11-2 and J is TRBJ2-5; possibly TRBD2 for D (6 bases). Germline V gene data show CDR1 as SGHAT and CDR2 as FQNNGV. Trimming left V 2 bases short and J 5 bases short, with 9 bases between. The CDR3 is made up of 13 amino acids. CDR3 nucleotides: TGTGCCAGCAGCTTACCGGGGGTCGAGACCCAGTACTTC. This sequence encodes CASSLPGVETQYF.

The V gene is TRBV5-1, the J gene TRBJ2-6; 9 bases align to TRBD1. The CDR3 consists of 17 residues. Germline V gene lookup returns CDR1 SGHRS and CDR2 YFSETQ. V was clipped by 1 base and J by 4 bases; unmatched bases: 6. CDR3 residues: CASSLITGGAGANVLTF. The CDR3 DNA sequence: TGCGCCAGCAGCTTGATTACAGGGGGCGCCGGGGCCAACGTCCTGACTTTC.

This clone has just a few counts. A clone one base away is much larger, so this may be a read error. This sequence joins TRBV27 and TRBJ1-5; D is perhaps TRBD1 (6 bases). The V gene lost 6 bases and the J gene lost 4 bases, with 10 bases spanning the gap. The germline V gene encodes CDR1 MNHEY and CDR2 SMNVEV (reference sequence). This CDR3 has 13 residues. For the CDR3, the DNA is TGTGCCAGCAGGAACAGGGTAAATCAGCCCCAGCATTTT. It yields the protein CASRNRVNQPQHF.

The chain joins TRBV5-1 to TRBJ2-2; 12 nucleotides align to TRBD1. CDR1 and CDR2 from the germline V gene are SGHRS and YFSETQ. V trimming: 5 bases; J trimming: 6 bases; junction bases outside the gene matches: 5. This CDR3 has 15 residues. This CDR3 is CASRSGTGGAGELFF. The DNA for the CDR3 is TGCGCCAGCAGATCCGGGACAGGGGGCGCCGGGGAGCTGTTTTTT.

The rearrangement joins TRBV7-3 to TRBJ2-5; 9 nucleotides align to TRBD1. This CDR3 contains 15 residues. V was pared by 5 bases and J by 4 bases, with 8 bases of the junction left unmatched. In germline, CDR1 is SGHTA, CDR2 FQGTGA. CDR3 amino acids: CASSLIPGQGETQYF. The CDR3 DNA reads as TGTGCCAGCAGCCTAATACCGGGACAGGGAGAGACCCAGTACTTC.

The rearrangement links TRBV11-1 to TRBJ2-3; 9 bases are shared with TRBD2. The CDR3 consists of 15 residues. Unmatched junction bases numbered 9, after V lost 1 base and J lost 10 bases. Germline CDR1 reads SGHAT; CDR2 reads FQDESV (reference sequence). The CDR3 DNA reads TGTGCCAGCAGCTTAGGCGTAGCGGGAGTAAATGCGCAGTATTTT. Its translation is CASSLGVAGVNAQYF.

V is TRBV7-9 and J is TRBJ2-5, with TRBD1 matching over 8 bases. V was clipped by 4 bases and J by 5 bases; unmatched bases: 9. Germline CDR1 is SEHNR and CDR2 is FQNEAQ (reference sequence). CDR3 size: 15 residues. The CDR3 DNA is TGTGCCAGCAGCTCAAGACAGGGGACGGGGGAGACCCAGTACTTC. Encoded protein: CASSSRQGTGETQYF. The full variable domain, rest sourced from reference TRBV7-9 and TRBJ2-5, is DTGVSQNPRHKITKRGQNVTFRCDPISEHNRLYWYRQTLGQGPEFLTYFQNEAQLEKSRLLSDRFSAERPKGSFSTLEIQRTEQGDSAMYLCASSSRQGTGETQYFGPGTRLLVL.

This sequence joins TRBV21-1 and TRBJ2-7; whether TRBD1, the table's D call, matches the DNA was not checked. TRBV21-1 is listed as a pseudogene. The CDR3 runs to 11 residues. CDR3 residues: CASTRVGEQYF. CDR3 nucleotide sequence: TGTGCCAGCACCAGGGTGGGGGAGCAGTACTTC.

The genes are TRBV7-2 and TRBJ1-2, with 9 bases fitting TRBD1. Losses at the gene ends were 4 bases for V and 8 bases for J; bases not matched to a gene: 14. Germline CDR1 reads SGHTA; CDR2 reads FQGNSA. This CDR3 spans 16 amino acids. CDR3 protein: CASSSTPGTGIEGYTF. The DNA of the CDR3 is TGTGCCAGCAGCTCCACCCCCGGGACAGGGATCGAGGGCTACACCTTC. The full variable domain, rest sourced from reference TRBV7-2 and TRBJ1-2, is GAGVSQSPSNKVTEKGKDVELRCDPISGHTALYWYRQSLGQGLEFLIYFQGNSAPDKSGLPSDRFSAERTGGSVSTLTIQRTQQEDSAVYLCASSSTPGTGIEGYTFGSGTRLTVV.

This clone was found a few times. This rearrangement joins TRBV4-1 to TRBJ1-1; possibly TRBD1 for D (6 bases). V was shortened by 1 base and J by 4 bases, with 16 bases between the two germline ends. CDR3 length: 16 residues. Looked up from germline, CDR1 is MGHRA and CDR2 is YSYEKL. In DNA, the CDR3 is TGCGCCAGCAGCCAAGTGGGGGCAGGGGTGTCCACTGAAGCTTTCTTT. Translation gives CASSQVGAGVSTEAFF.

Regarding this clone: Being one base from a much bigger clone, this may be a read error. The sample contains more than one DNA sequence encoding this CDR3. This chain connects TRBV7-9 to TRBJ2-2; D is possibly TRBD2 (5 bases). The CDR3 has 15 residues. V was shortened by 0 bases and J by 0 bases, with 5 bases between the two germline ends. Germline V gives CDR1 SEHNR, CDR2 FQNEAQ (reference sequence). The CDR3 region has the DNA TGTGCCAGCAGCTTAGCGGGAGCGAACACCGGGGAGCTGTTTTTT. It yields the protein CASSLAGANTGELFF.

This clone has more than one count but fewer than ten. The genes are TRBV18 and TRBJ1-1; D is unclear. Trimming left V 2 bases short and J 4 bases short, with 8 bases between. This CDR3 comprises 13 residues. In germline, CDR1 is KGHSH, CDR2 LQKENI. The CDR3 DNA follows: TGTGCCAGCTCACCATCGGTGGGCACTGAAGCTTTCTTT. This sequence encodes CASSPSVGTEAFF.

The chain is built from TRBV11-3 and TRBJ2-5; no reliable D call. Germline CDR1 and CDR2: SGHNT and YENEEA. V lost 5 bases, J lost 7 bases, and 11 bases lay in between. CDR3 length: 12 amino acids. DNA for the CDR3: TGTGCCAGCAGCACAATAAAGGGGACCCAGTACTTC. Its protein is CASSTIKGTQYF.

The rearrangement joins TRBV28 to TRBJ1-4, with a tentative D call TRBD1 (6 bases). Germline V gives CDR1 MDHEN, CDR2 SYDVKM. The CDR3 contains 16 residues. The V end lost 7 bases, the J end lost 6 bases, and 21 bases lay between the germline ends. The DNA for the CDR3 is TGTGCCAGCACTCTGGGGGGGGCAGTAGGAGATGAAAAACTGTTTTTT. Amino acids: CASTLGGAVGDEKLFF.

Only a few counts were recorded for this clone. The genes are TRBV7-2 and TRBJ2-7; 7 positions agree with TRBD1. V shed 8 bases and J 6 bases; nucleotides not matched to a gene: 13. The V gene's germline CDR1 is SGHTA and CDR2 FQGNSA. The CDR3 runs 14 residues. CDR3 coding DNA: TGTGCCAGCTGTCCGGACAGGACCTCCAGCGAGCAGTACTTC. Amino acids: CASCPDRTSSEQYF. The full variable domain, in which reference TRBV7-2 and TRBJ2-7 provide the parts outside the CDR3, is GAGVSQSPSNKVTEKGKDVELRCDPISGHTALYWYRQSLGQGLEFLIYFQGNSAPDKSGLPSDRFSAERTGGSVSTLTIQRTQQEDSAVYLCASCPDRTSSEQYFGPGTRLTVT.

V gene TRBV19 combines with J gene TRBJ1-1; TRBD1 agrees at 7 bases. The CDR3 has 14 amino acids. The V gene end was trimmed by 7 bases and the J gene end by 7 bases; junction bases not matched to a gene: 12. Germline CDR1 and CDR2: LNHDA and SQIVND (reference sequence). CDR3 protein: CASMLAGGPGEAFF. As DNA, the CDR3 is TGTGCCAGTATGTTGGCAGGGGGTCCGGGTGAAGCTTTCTTT. The full variable domain, its missing parts supplied by reference TRBV19 and TRBJ1-1, is DGGITQSPKYLFRKEGQNVTLSCEQNLNHDAMYWYRQDPGQGLRLIYYSQIVNDFQKGDIAEGYSVSREKKESFPLTVTSAQKNPTAFYLCASMLAGGPGEAFFGQGTRLTVV.

This chain uses TRBV18 with TRBJ1-2, with 7 bases matching TRBD1. CDR1 is KGHSH and CDR2 is LQKENI in the germline V gene. Trimming cost V 6 bases and J 6 bases; bases outside gene matches: 13. The CDR3 totals 15 residues. The CDR3 loop reads CASSELREGADGYTF. CDR3 nucleotide sequence: TGTGCCAGCTCTGAACTTCGGGAGGGGGCTGATGGCTACACCTTC.

V usage is TRBV9 and J usage is TRBJ2-2; TRBD2 agrees at 10 bases. V shed 4 bases, J shed 3 bases, and the junction held 9 bases outside the gene matches. Germline CDR1 reads SGDLS; CDR2 reads YYNGEE. The CDR3 has 17 residues. CDR3 DNA sequence: TGTGCCAGCAGCCCCCCGAGCGGGAGGGCCTACACCGGGGAGCTGTTTTTT. It is translated as CASSPPSGRAYTGELFF. The whole variable domain, filled in from reference TRBV9 and TRBJ2-2, reads DSGVTQTPKHLITATGQRVTLRCSPRSGDLSVYWYQQSLDQGLQFLIQYYNGEERAKGNILERFSAQQFPDLHSELNLSSLELGDSALYFCASSPPSGRAYTGELFFGEGSRLTVL.

On this clone itself: Other DNA sequences from this sample encode an identical CDR3 as well. This chain uses TRBV28 with TRBJ2-7, with D perhaps matching TRBD2 (5 bases). The V gene's germline CDR1 is MDHEN and CDR2 SYDVKM. This CDR3 is 13 amino acids long. Trimming shortened V by 3 bases and J by 1 base, and 7 bases separated the two germline ends. The CDR3 DNA reads as TGTGCCAGCAGTTTTGGAGGTTCCTACGAGCAGTACTTC. Translation gives CASSFGGSYEQYF.